This T cell receptor beta chain was sequenced for a study of monozygotic twins with inflammatory bowel disease. General study results and limits: For repertoire similarity, concordant twins did not differ from discordant twins, possibly because power was limited. None of the different T cell subtypes could be distinguished from one another.

For this clonotype: Antigen unknown.

The germline CDR1 and CDR2 sequences are SGHKS and YYEKEE (reference sequence). CDR3 length equals 17 residues. TCRdb re-called the 5' RACE reads, yielding one record per CDR3 amino acid sequence without DNA. Recorded for this sample: 350,000 to 550,000 distinct CDR3 sequences. Investigators pulled total RNA out of whole blood and did not sort T cells. Sample: blood. The receptor comes from a human donor with ulcerative colitis or Crohn's disease, or a healthy co-twin of an affected twin (not recorded which). This rearrangement joins TRBV5-5 to TRBJ1-2; lacking DNA, the TRBD1 call made by TCRdb goes unchecked. The CDR3 sequence: CASSLATGIEANYGYTF.